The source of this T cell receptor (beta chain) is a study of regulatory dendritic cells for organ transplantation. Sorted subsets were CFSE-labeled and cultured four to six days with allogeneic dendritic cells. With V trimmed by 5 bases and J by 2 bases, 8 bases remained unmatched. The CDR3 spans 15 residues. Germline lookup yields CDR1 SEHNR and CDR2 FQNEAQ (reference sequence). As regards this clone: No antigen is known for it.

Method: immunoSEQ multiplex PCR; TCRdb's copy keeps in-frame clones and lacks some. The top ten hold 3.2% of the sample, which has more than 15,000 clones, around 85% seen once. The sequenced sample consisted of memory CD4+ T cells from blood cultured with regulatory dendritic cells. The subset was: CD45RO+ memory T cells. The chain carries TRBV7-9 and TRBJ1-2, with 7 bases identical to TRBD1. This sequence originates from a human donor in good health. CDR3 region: CASSVPHRGNYGYTF. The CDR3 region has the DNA TGTGCCAGCAGCGTACCCCACAGGGGAAACTATGGCTACACCTTC.